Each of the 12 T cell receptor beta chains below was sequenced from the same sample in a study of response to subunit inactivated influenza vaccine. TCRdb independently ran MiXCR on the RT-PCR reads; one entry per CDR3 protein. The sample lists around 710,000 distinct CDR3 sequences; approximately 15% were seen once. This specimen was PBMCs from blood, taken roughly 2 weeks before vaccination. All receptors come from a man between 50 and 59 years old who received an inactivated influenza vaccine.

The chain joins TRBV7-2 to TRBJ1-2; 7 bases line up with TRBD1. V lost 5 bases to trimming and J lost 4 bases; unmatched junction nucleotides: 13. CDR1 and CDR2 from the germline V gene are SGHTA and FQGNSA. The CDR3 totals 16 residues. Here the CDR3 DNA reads TGTGCCAGCAGCCCGAAGACAGGGAGTGGAGGCTATGGCTACACCTTC. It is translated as CASSPKTGSGGYGYTF.

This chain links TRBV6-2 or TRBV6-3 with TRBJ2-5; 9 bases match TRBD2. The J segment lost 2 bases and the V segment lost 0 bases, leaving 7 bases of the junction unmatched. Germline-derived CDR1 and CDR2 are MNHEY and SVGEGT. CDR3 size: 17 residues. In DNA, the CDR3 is TGTGCCAGCAGTTACTCTCGGGGACTAGCTCTACAAGAGACCCAGTACTTC. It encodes CASSYSRGLALQETQYF.

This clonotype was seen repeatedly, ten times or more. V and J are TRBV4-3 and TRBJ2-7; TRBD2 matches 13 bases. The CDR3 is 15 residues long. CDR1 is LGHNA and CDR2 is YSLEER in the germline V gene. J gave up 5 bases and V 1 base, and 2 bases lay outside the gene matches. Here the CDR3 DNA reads TGCGCCAGCAGCCAAGGGACTAGCGGGAGAGACGAGCAGTACTTC. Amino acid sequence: CASSQGTSGRDEQYF.

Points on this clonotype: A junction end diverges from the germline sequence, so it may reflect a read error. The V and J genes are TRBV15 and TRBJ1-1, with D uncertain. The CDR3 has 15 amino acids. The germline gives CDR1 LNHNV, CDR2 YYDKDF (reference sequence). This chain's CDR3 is CATSRGEGLNTEALF. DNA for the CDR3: TGTGCCACCAGCAGAGGGGAGGGATTGAACACTGAAGCTCTCTTT.

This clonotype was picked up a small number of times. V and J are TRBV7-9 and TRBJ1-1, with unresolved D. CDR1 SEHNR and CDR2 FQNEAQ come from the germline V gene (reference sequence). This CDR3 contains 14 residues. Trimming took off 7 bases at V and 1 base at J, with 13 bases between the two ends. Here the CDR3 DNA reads TGTGCCAGCAACGTCTTAACAGAGAACACTGAAGCTTTCTTT. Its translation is CASNVLTENTEAFF.

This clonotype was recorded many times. The CDR3 loop is CASSQGLQGNGYTF. The CDR3 coding sequence is TGCGCCAGCAGCCAAGGTCTCCAGGGCAATGGCTACACCTTC. The chain links TRBV4-3 to TRBJ1-2; D is perhaps TRBD1 (5 bases). The CDR3 sequence is 14 residues long. Germline CDR1 and CDR2: LGHNA and YSLEER. Trimming took 1 base from V and 6 from J, leaving 12 bases between them.

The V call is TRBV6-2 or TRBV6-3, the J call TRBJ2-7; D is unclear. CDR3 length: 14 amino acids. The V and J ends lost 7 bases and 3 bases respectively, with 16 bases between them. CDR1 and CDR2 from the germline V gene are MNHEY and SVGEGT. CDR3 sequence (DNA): TGTGCCAGCAACAAACACCCGACTTTCTACGAGCAGTACTTC. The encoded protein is CASNKHPTFYEQYF.

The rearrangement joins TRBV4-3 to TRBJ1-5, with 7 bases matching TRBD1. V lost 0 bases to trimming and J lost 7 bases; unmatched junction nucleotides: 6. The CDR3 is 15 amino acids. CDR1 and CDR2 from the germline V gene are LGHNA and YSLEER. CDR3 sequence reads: CASSQDSGGVQPQHF. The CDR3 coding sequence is TGCGCCAGCAGCCAAGATTCAGGGGGGGTCCAGCCCCAGCATTTT.

CDR3 sequence reads: CASSLSVGLAGGNEQFF. In nucleotides, the CDR3 is TGTGCCAGCAGCCTTTCAGTAGGACTAGCGGGAGGGAATGAGCAGTTCTTC. The rearrangement uses TRBV12-3 or TRBV12-4 and TRBJ2-1, with 15 bases aligning to TRBD2. V shed 6 bases, J shed 7 bases, and the junction held 10 bases outside the gene matches. The CDR3 contains 17 residues.

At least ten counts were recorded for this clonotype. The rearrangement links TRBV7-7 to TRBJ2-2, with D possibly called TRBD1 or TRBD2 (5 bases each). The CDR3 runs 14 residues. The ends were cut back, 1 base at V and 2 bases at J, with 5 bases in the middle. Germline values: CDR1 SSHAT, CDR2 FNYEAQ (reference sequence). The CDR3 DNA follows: TGTGCCAGCAGCTTAGGGGACAACACCGGGGAGCTGTTTTTT. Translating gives CASSLGDNTGELFF.

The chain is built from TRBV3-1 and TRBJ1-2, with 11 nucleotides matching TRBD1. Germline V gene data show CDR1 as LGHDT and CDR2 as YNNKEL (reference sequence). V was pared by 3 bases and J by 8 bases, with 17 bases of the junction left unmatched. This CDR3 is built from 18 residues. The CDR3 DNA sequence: TGTGCCAGCAGCCAGGCGGACAGGGGGCGGACTGGGTTGAGGGGCTACACCTTC. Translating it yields CASSQADRGRTGLRGYTF.

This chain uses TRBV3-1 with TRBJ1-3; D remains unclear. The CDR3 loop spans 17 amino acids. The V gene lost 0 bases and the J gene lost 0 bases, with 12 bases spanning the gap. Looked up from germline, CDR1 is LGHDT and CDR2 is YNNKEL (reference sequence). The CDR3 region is CASSQDSLRSSGNTIYF. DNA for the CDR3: TGTGCCAGCAGCCAAGATTCATTGCGATCCTCTGGAAACACCATATATTTT.